One and the same sample provided the 11 T cell receptor beta chains below, sequenced in a study of shared T cell receptors in the human thymus. Generated by immunoSEQ multiplex PCR, the TCRdb table keeps only in-frame clones and is missing some. Of 450,000 to 650,000 clones listed, approximately 80% were seen once; the top ten hold roughly 0.013%. This sample was also put to use in a study of human thymus T cells.

Sequencing was done on a sample of thymocytes. The receptors originated from a boy younger than two with a congenital heart defect.

The V gene is TRBV25-1, the J gene TRBJ2-7, with 10 bases that match TRBD2. The CDR3 has 18 residues. With V trimmed by 2 bases and J by 4 bases, 14 bases remained unmatched. The germline gives CDR1 MGHDK, CDR2 SYGVNS. CDR3 in amino acids: CASSEEGEASGSMYEQYF. The CDR3 nucleotides read TGTGCCAGCAGTGAAGAGGGGGAAGCTAGCGGGAGTATGTACGAGCAGTACTTC.

The chain joins TRBV20-1 to TRBJ2-1, with D maybe TRBD1 (5 bases). This CDR3 has 11 amino acids. From germline, CDR1 is DFQATT and CDR2 SNEGSKA (reference sequence). Trimming pared 6 bases from V and 8 bases from J, leaving 11 bases between. The DNA for the CDR3 is TGCAGTGCCAGGGTTGGGGATGAGCAGTTCTTC. This codes for CSARVGDEQFF.

The J gene is TRBJ1-4, the V gene TRBV28; the D gene is possibly TRBD1 (5 bases). Germline V gene sequence: CDR1 MDHEN, CDR2 SYDVKM. This CDR3 is 14 amino acids long. V was clipped by 7 bases and J by 0 bases, with 9 bases between them. The CDR3 protein is CASIQTATNEKLFF. In DNA, the CDR3 is TGTGCCAGCATCCAGACAGCAACTAATGAAAAACTGTTTTTT.

The chain employs TRBV6-5 and TRBJ2-7; 11 bases fit TRBD1. Germline-derived CDR1 and CDR2 are MNHEY and SVGAGI. V dropped 2 bases and J dropped 1; count of bases not matched to a gene: 4. The CDR3 has 16 amino acids. This chain's CDR3 is CASSYRGQGASYEQYF. In DNA, the CDR3 is TGTGCCAGCAGTTACAGAGGACAGGGGGCGTCCTACGAGCAGTACTTC.

This clone was recorded a few times. The rearrangement joins TRBV7-8 to TRBJ2-2, with TRBD1 matching 7 bases. In germline, CDR1 is SGHVS, CDR2 FQNEAQ. The CDR3 is 18 residues long. With 5 bases clipped from V and 4 bases from J, the junction kept 16 bases outside the gene matches. The CDR3 nucleotides read TGTGCCAGCAGCCTGGGACAGCCACGTCCTGAGGTCACCGGGGAGCTGTTTTTT. It yields the protein CASSLGQPRPEVTGELFF.

This chain connects TRBV6-5 to TRBJ2-3; TRBD2 matches 7 bases. V gave up 2 bases and J gave up 2 bases; unmatched junction bases: 1. The CDR3 covers 14 residues. Germline V gene data show CDR1 as MNHEY and CDR2 as SVGAGI. As DNA, the CDR3 is TGTGCCAGCAGTTACCGGGACTACACAGATACGCAGTATTTT. Encoded protein: CASSYRDYTDTQYF.

This clone was counted once. The chain carries TRBV6-4 and TRBJ2-7; D remains unclear. The CDR3 covers 12 residues. The germline V gene has CDR1 MRHNA and CDR2 SNTAGT. Between the trimmed V and J ends, which lost 6 bases and 4 bases, there was a span of 10 bases. The CDR3 DNA reads as TGTGCCAGCAGCGCCATTGCGTACGAGCAGTACTTC. It yields the protein CASSAIAYEQYF.

This clone was observed a few times. V and J are TRBV5-4 and TRBJ2-3; TRBD1 might be the D (6 bases). Germline V CDR1 and CDR2: SGHNT, YYREEE (reference sequence). V shed 4 bases and J shed 1 base, with 13 bases lying between them. This CDR3 spans 15 amino acids. Written as DNA, the CDR3 is TGTGCCAGCAGCGCTTTCAGGGGCGGCACAGATACGCAGTATTTT. Translated, it gives CASSAFRGGTDTQYF.

The rearrangement uses TRBV18 and TRBJ2-1; 10 bases line up with TRBD1. Germline V gene sequence: CDR1 KGHSH, CDR2 LQKENI. The CDR3 has 20 residues. Trimming cost V 5 bases and J 2 bases; bases outside gene matches: 18. The CDR3 sequence: CASSTRPGQGRDSPYNEQFF. DNA of the CDR3: TGTGCCAGCTCAACTAGGCCGGGACAGGGGAGGGACTCCCCCTACAATGAGCAGTTCTTC. The full variable domain, its missing parts supplied by reference TRBV18 and TRBJ2-1, is NAGVMQNPRHLVRRRGQEARLRCSPMKGHSHVYWYRQLPEEGLKFMVYLQKENIIDESGMPKERFSAEFPKEGPSILRIQQVVRGDSAAYFCASSTRPGQGRDSPYNEQFFGPGTRLTVL.

V usage is TRBV6-1 and J usage is TRBJ2-7; 8 nucleotides line up with TRBD1. V was pared by 7 bases and J by 7 bases, with 12 bases of the junction left unmatched. There are 14 residues in the CDR3. Germline CDR1 is MNHNS and CDR2 is SASEGT. CDR3: CASMSRGRTGEQYF. In DNA form, the CDR3 reads TGTGCCAGCATGAGCAGGGGGCGAACGGGGGAGCAGTACTTC.

This clone showed up just once. The chain joins TRBV30 to TRBJ1-3, with D possibly TRBD1 on 6 matching bases. The CDR3 totals 16 residues. In germline, CDR1 is GTSNPN, CDR2 SVGIG (reference sequence). V was shortened by 1 base and J by 0 bases, with 13 bases between the two germline ends. The chain's CDR3 is CAWSGTGHHSGNTIYF. CDR3 DNA: TGTGCCTGGAGTGGGACGGGACACCACTCTGGAAACACCATATATTTT.